This T cell receptor (beta chain) was documented in a study of cytomegalovirus exposure and HLA in healthy donors. The PCR contained 60 Vbeta and 13 Jbeta primers. Per the original data handling: It was a later analysis that counted 75 million to 90 million unique TCR beta chains, of which roughly 11 million were shared. Profiling relied on immunoSEQ multiplex PCR, and the TCRdb table lists in-frame clones only, not all of them. The D gene and trimming were derived from the DNA, and the V and J assignments and clone size from that table. The sample lists over 85,000 clones; about two thirds were seen once. Whole-study findings and limits: The classifier was said to identify cytomegalovirus status with high specificity and sensitivity.

This clone was observed a single time. No antigen is known for it. The TCR comes from a female donor in good health and CMV-seronegative. The sequencing input was PBMCs.

CDR3 sequence: CASSWTSGTGEQFF. CDR3 bases: TGTGCCAGCAGTTGGACTAGCGGGACAGGTGAGCAGTTCTTC. V usage is TRBV27 and J usage is TRBJ2-1; TRBD2 matches 12 bases. Germline V gene data show CDR1 as MNHEY and CDR2 as SMNVEV (reference sequence). The CDR3 runs 14 residues. The junction had 4 bases not matched to a gene; V was cut back by 4 bases and J by 9 bases.